Reported below is one T cell receptor beta chain. What it recognizes is unknown. This sample was included in a study of T cells after yellow fever vaccination. Study-wide background: Those fractions that held only low numbers of cells were prepared using the SMART-Seq v4 Ultra Low Input RNA kit.

Whole-study results and caveats: A small proportion of clonotypes was detected in both the CD4 and CD8 compartments. The bulk population could contribute abundant contaminating clonotypes to FACS-sorted repertoires. Re-detected after boosting: most primary clones, around 97% of CD4 and about 85% of CD8.

TCRdb re-derived calls from the 5' RACE reads in MiXCR, one entry per CDR3 protein. This table holds 550,000 to 750,000 distinct CDR3 sequences, about 13% found once. The sample was PBMCs, taken on the day of the yellow fever booster vaccination. This clonotype was sampled from a man aged 30-40 years who received the YFV17D yellow fever vaccine.

The DNA for the CDR3 is TGTGCCAGCAGTTACGGGGGAGGGTTCGACAATGAGCAGTTCTTC. Protein sequence: CASSYGGGFDNEQFF. The rearrangement uses TRBV6-5 and TRBJ2-1; 7 nucleotides agree with TRBD2. Looked up from germline, CDR1 is MNHEY and CDR2 is SVGAGI. The CDR3 has 15 residues. With V trimmed by 2 bases and J by 5 bases, 6 bases remained unmatched.